A single sample is the source of the 25 T cell receptor beta chains below, sequenced in a study of T cell responses to AZD1222 COVID-19 vaccine (dated by TCRdb to the early 2020s). The library came from the immunoSEQ multiplex PCR assay. TCRdb mirrors the immuneACCESS table, restricted to in-frame sequences. Some clones are absent from its copies; in checked studies, under half trace to an unresolved V gene, and the reason for the others is unknown. The sample table lists around 200,000 clones, over 90% of them with a count of one. The ten largest clones represent around 4.3% of the sample. The sample's time point label, in plain terms: baseline before first vaccination. Specimen: peripheral blood, collected on day 0 of AZD1222 vaccination. Receptors were obtained from an adult in good health.

The chain combines TRBV11-2 with TRBJ2-5; the D is unclear. V was trimmed by 1 base and J by 2 bases, leaving 17 bases between them. The CDR3 extends over 17 amino acids. CDR1 and CDR2 (germline): SGHAT, FQNNGV. The CDR3 spells CASSLGVGQEIQETQYF. The CDR3 DNA reads TGTGCCAGCAGCTTAGGGGTCGGGCAAGAAATACAAGAGACCCAGTACTTC.

The chain joins TRBV18 to TRBJ1-5, with unresolved D. V lost 4 bases to trimming and J lost 7 bases, with 14 bases between them. The CDR3 is made up of 14 amino acids. Germline CDR1 reads KGHSH; CDR2 reads LQKENI. The chain's CDR3 is CASSRDPEGQPQHF. The CDR3 DNA sequence: TGTGCCAGCTCACGAGACCCGGAGGGACAGCCCCAGCATTTT.

A few counts support this clone. This chain joins TRBV27 and TRBJ1-5; 9 bases are shared with TRBD1. This CDR3 spans 14 amino acids. With 3 bases clipped from V and 7 bases from J, the junction kept 4 bases outside the gene matches. Germline lookup yields CDR1 MNHEY and CDR2 SMNVEV (reference sequence). The CDR3 here is CASSLTGGNQPQHF. CDR3 in DNA: TGTGCCAGCAGTTTGACAGGGGGTAACCAGCCCCAGCATTTT.

V and J are TRBV7-9 and TRBJ1-1; tentatively, D is TRBD1 (6 bases). This CDR3 contains 14 residues. Germline V CDR1 and CDR2: SEHNR, FQNEAQ (reference sequence). The V gene lost 5 bases and the J gene lost 5 bases, with 15 bases spanning the gap. CDR3 sequence reads: CASSRDSQGTEAFF. CDR3 nucleotide sequence: TGTGCCAGCAGCCGAGACTCCCAGGGGACTGAAGCTTTCTTT. Combining the CDR3 with reference TRBV7-9 and TRBJ1-1 gives the whole variable domain DTGVSQNPRHKITKRGQNVTFRCDPISEHNRLYWYRQTLGQGPEFLTYFQNEAQLEKSRLLSDRFSAERPKGSFSTLEIQRTEQGDSAMYLCASSRDSQGTEAFFGQGTRLTVV.

J is TRBJ2-2 and V is TRBV19, with 7 nucleotides matching TRBD2. The J segment lost 4 bases and the V segment lost 7 bases, leaving 9 bases of the junction unmatched. The CDR3 length is 15 residues. In germline, CDR1 is LNHDA, CDR2 SQIVND (reference sequence). CDR3 loop: CASTVAGDLTGELFF. CDR3 sequence (DNA): TGTGCCAGTACGGTCGCGGGAGATCTCACCGGGGAGCTGTTTTTT.

The CDR3: CASSPRGQGNTEAFF. CDR3 coding DNA: TGTGCCAGCAGTCCCCGCGGACAGGGTAACACTGAAGCTTTCTTT. The chain employs TRBV27 and TRBJ1-1, with 8 bases identical to TRBD1. J was trimmed by 2 bases and V by 5 bases; bases with no gene match: 7. CDR1 is MNHEY and CDR2 is SMNVEV in the germline V gene (reference sequence). The CDR3 consists of 15 residues.

V gene TRBV29-1 combines with J gene TRBJ1-1; D not resolved. From germline, CDR1 is SQVTM and CDR2 ANQGSEA. The CDR3 consists of 13 residues. The ends were cut back, 5 bases at V and 1 base at J, with 11 bases in the middle. DNA for the CDR3: TGCAGCGTTACTTTGGGATGGAACACTGAAGCTTTCTTT. This encodes CSVTLGWNTEAFF.

The count of this clone is one. The chain links TRBV2 to TRBJ1-2; perhaps TRBD1 as D (6 bases). Trimming removed 7 bases from V and 10 bases from J, with 16 bases in between. The CDR3 consists of 12 residues. The V gene's germline CDR1 is SNHLY and CDR2 FYNNEI. The DNA of the CDR3 is TGTGCCAGCATGGAGGACAGCCTCCACTACACCTTC. The encoded protein is CASMEDSLHYTF.

This clone was recorded only once. The rearrangement links TRBV5-1 to TRBJ2-2; 7 bases fit TRBD2. The CDR3 runs 19 residues. Germline CDR1 SGHRS, CDR2 YFSETQ. V trimming: 0 bases; J trimming: 3 bases; junction bases outside the gene matches: 14. The CDR3 is CASSLVVGGRRWDTGELFF. The DNA for the CDR3 is TGCGCCAGCAGCTTGGTGGTTGGCGGGAGAAGGTGGGACACCGGGGAGCTGTTTTTT.

The chain combines TRBV29-1 with TRBJ2-1, with TRBD2 matching 10 bases. Looked up from germline, CDR1 is SQVTM and CDR2 is ANQGSEA. After removal of 6 bases from V and 8 bases from J, the junction contained 7 bases not matched to a gene. This CDR3 has 13 amino acids. Here the CDR3 reads CSVPSGRVDEQFF. CDR3 bases: TGCAGCGTCCCCAGCGGGAGGGTTGATGAGCAGTTCTTC.

The chain links TRBV18 to TRBJ2-7; 9 bases fit TRBD1. The V gene's germline CDR1 is KGHSH and CDR2 LQKENI. CDR3 size: 15 residues. Trimming removed 2 bases from V and 6 bases from J; junction bases left unmatched: 8. For the CDR3, the DNA is TGTGCCAGCTCACCAGAGGCCACAGGGGGCAGCGAGCAGTACTTC. It codes for CASSPEATGGSEQYF.

The chain links TRBV3-1 (or the pseudogene TRBV3-2) to TRBJ2-7; D is unresolved. The CDR3 sequence is 15 residues long. The germline gives CDR1 LGHDT, CDR2 YNNKEL (reference sequence). Trimming stripped 1 base from V and 2 bases from J, with 12 bases between. In nucleotides, the CDR3 is TGTGCCAGCAGCCAAGTAAACCCAAACACCTACGAGCAGTACTTC. Protein product: CASSQVNPNTYEQYF.

This chain connects TRBV27 to TRBJ2-1, with D uncertain. CDR1 MNHEY and CDR2 SMNVEV come from the germline V gene (reference sequence). CDR3 size: 15 residues. Trimming removed 6 bases from V and 7 bases from J, with 19 bases in between. The CDR3 bases are TGTGCCAGCAGCCTCCGCGGTGGGCTAGGTAATGAGCAGTTCTTC. Its protein product is CASSLRGGLGNEQFF.

The chain has TRBV14 and TRBJ1-1; D uncertain. The CDR3 length is 10 residues. V lost 7 bases and J 8 bases, leaving 8 bases between the germline ends. Germline assignment: CDR1 SGHDN and CDR2 FVKESK. CDR3 nucleotides: TGTGCCAGCACGCGGGAAGAAGCTTTCTTT. This sequence encodes CASTREEAFF.

This clone was detected once. The V gene is TRBV29-1, the J gene TRBJ1-2; 8 bases map to TRBD1. The germline gives CDR1 SQVTM, CDR2 ANQGSEA. V was clipped by 6 bases and J by 2 bases; unmatched bases: 14. The CDR3 contains 16 residues. CDR3 amino acids: CSVQRVSGQANYGYTF. The CDR3 DNA is TGCAGCGTCCAGAGGGTCTCGGGACAGGCGAACTATGGCTACACCTTC. Full variable domain (rest looked up from reference TRBV29-1 and TRBJ1-2): SAVISQKPSRDICQRGTSLTIQCQVDSQVTMMFWYRQQPGQSLTLIATANQGSEATYESGFVIDKFPISRPNLTFSTLTVSNMSPEDSSIYLCSVQRVSGQANYGYTFGSGTRLTVV.

The gene calls are TRBV18 and TRBJ2-7, with TRBD1 matching over 9 bases. This CDR3 has 15 amino acids. The ends lost 4 bases at V and 5 bases at J; junction bases unmatched: 9. Germline V gene data show CDR1 as KGHSH and CDR2 as LQKENI. Here the CDR3 reads CASSRPGTGFHEQYF. The CDR3 DNA reads TGTGCCAGCTCACGCCCCGGGACAGGGTTTCACGAGCAGTACTTC. The variable domain in full, with the rest retrieved from reference TRBV18 and TRBJ2-7, is NAGVMQNPRHLVRRRGQEARLRCSPMKGHSHVYWYRQLPEEGLKFMVYLQKENIIDESGMPKERFSAEFPKEGPSILRIQQVVRGDSAAYFCASSRPGTGFHEQYFGPGTRLTVT.

This sequence joins TRBV5-4 and TRBJ2-5; D unresolved. V was shortened by 4 bases and J by 1 base, with 8 bases between the two germline ends. CDR1 and CDR2 (germline): SGHNT, YYREEE (reference sequence). The CDR3 covers 13 residues. The chain's CDR3 is CASSLEVQETQYF. The CDR3 nucleotides are TGTGCCAGCAGCCTAGAAGTCCAAGAGACCCAGTACTTC.

The chain couples TRBV27 to TRBJ1-5, with D hard to call. The V and J ends lost 0 bases and 0 bases respectively, with 6 bases between them. The CDR3 has 15 amino acids. Germline lookup yields CDR1 MNHEY and CDR2 SMNVEV (reference sequence). This chain's CDR3 is CASSLSGNSNQPQHF. CDR3 coding DNA: TGTGCCAGCAGTTTATCTGGGAATAGCAATCAGCCCCAGCATTTT.

The chain uses TRBV18 and TRBJ1-1; D remains ambiguous. CDR1 and CDR2 (germline): KGHSH, LQKENI. V was shortened by 1 base and J by 4 bases, with 7 bases between the two germline ends. This CDR3 has 13 residues. The CDR3 region has the DNA TGTGCCAGCTCACCACTTGGGGTCACTGAAGCTTTCTTT. Protein sequence: CASSPLGVTEAFF.

V gene TRBV6-5 combines with J gene TRBJ1-3; the D gene is possibly TRBD1 (6 bases). The ends were cut back, 6 bases at V and 0 bases at J, with 12 bases in the middle. Per the germline V gene, CDR1 is MNHEY and CDR2 is SVGAGI. The CDR3 consists of 15 residues. The CDR3 reads CASRTGHYSGNTIYF. For the CDR3, the DNA is TGTGCCAGCAGGACAGGCCATTACTCTGGAAACACCATATATTTT.

This chain links TRBV27 with TRBJ1-5; D perhaps matches TRBD1 (6 bases). The CDR3 covers 14 residues. Trimming left V 0 bases short and J 6 bases short, with 9 bases between. From germline, CDR1 is MNHEY and CDR2 SMNVEV (reference sequence). In nucleotides, the CDR3 is TGTGCCAGCAGTTTATCCTTCAGGGGTCAGCCCCAGCATTTT. Protein sequence: CASSLSFRGQPQHF.

The J gene is TRBJ1-2, the V gene TRBV19; weak D call: TRBD1 (6 bases). The length of the CDR3 is 17 residues. Per the germline V gene, CDR1 is LNHDA and CDR2 is SQIVND (reference sequence). The V gene lost 5 bases and the J gene lost 7 bases, with 26 bases spanning the gap. CDR3: CASSPRLQGSRVFGYTF. The CDR3 DNA reads as TGTGCCAGTAGTCCGCGTCTACAGGGATCCCGAGTTTTTGGCTACACCTTC.

In this sample, this clone turned up once. This chain links TRBV11-2 with TRBJ1-2; D is perhaps TRBD1 (5 bases). V lost 6 bases, J lost 1 base, and 18 bases lay in between. Germline V gives CDR1 SGHAT, CDR2 FQNNGV. This CDR3 has 16 amino acids. The CDR3 DNA sequence: TGTGCCAGCAGGGCGTCAGGGCAAGGGGTTAACTATGGCTACACCTTC. Amino acids: CASRASGQGVNYGYTF.

The rearrangement uses TRBV12-3 or TRBV12-4 and TRBJ2-2; no definite D call. Trimming took 5 bases from V and 5 from J, leaving 6 bases between them. This CDR3 comprises 12 residues. CDR3 DNA sequence: TGTGCCAGCAGTCCGTCTACCGGGGAGCTGTTTTTT. This codes for CASSPSTGELFF.

The rearrangement links TRBV12-3 or TRBV12-4 to TRBJ1-5; D unclear. Deletions cut 4 bases from V and 7 bases from J, with 11 bases between. The CDR3 loop spans 13 amino acids. Here the CDR3 DNA reads TGTGCCAGCAGTTCCGGCCATACACAGCCCCAGCATTTT. Translated: CASSSGHTQPQHF.